This T cell receptor (beta chain) stems from a study of Graves' ophthalmopathy and Graves' hyperthyroidism. Overall study results and limits: This model predicted ophthalmopathy progression (sensitivity 70% to 71%, specificity 72.22%).

RNA transcripts provided the template for amplifying TCR beta CDR3 regions. First-round RT-PCR relied on HTBI primers, and a second-round multiplex PCR came next. TCRdb ran MiXCR on the multiplex PCR reads and lists one entry per CDR3 protein. In the table there are around 520,000 distinct CDR3 sequences, less than 45% of which are singletons. This clonotype was seen just once. Its antigen is as yet unknown. CDR3 length: 14 residues. The V end lost 1 base, the J end lost 3 bases, and 9 bases lay between the germline ends. Germline assignment: CDR1 MGHDK and CDR2 SYGVNS. Aged 18 to 65, hyperthyroidism patients had new diagnoses of under 2 months' duration. Establishment of the diagnosis relied upon clinical symptoms, serum thyroxine, TRAb, thyroid ultrasound and orbital computed tomography.

Sequencing used peripheral blood or thyroid tissue (not recorded which). This chain joins TRBV25-1 and TRBJ1-1; no clear D gene. This receptor was obtained from an adult man with Graves' hyperthyroidism. CDR3 region: CASSEWRIDTEAFF. As DNA, the CDR3 is TGTGCCAGCAGTGAATGGCGGATCGACACTGAAGCTTTCTTT.